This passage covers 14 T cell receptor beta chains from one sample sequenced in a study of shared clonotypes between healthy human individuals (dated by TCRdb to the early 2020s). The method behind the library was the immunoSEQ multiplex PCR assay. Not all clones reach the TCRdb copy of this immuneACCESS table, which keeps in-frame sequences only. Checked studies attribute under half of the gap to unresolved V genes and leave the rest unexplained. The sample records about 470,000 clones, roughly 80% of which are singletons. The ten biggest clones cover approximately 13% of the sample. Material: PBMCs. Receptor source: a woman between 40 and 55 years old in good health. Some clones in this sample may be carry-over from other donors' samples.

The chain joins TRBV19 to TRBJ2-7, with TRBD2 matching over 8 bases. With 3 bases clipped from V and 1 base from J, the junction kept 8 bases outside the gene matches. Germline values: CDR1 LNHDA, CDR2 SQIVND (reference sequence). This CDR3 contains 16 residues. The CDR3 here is CASSIESGLGSYEQYF. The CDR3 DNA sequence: TGTGCCAGTAGTATCGAATCGGGACTAGGGTCCTACGAGCAGTACTTC.

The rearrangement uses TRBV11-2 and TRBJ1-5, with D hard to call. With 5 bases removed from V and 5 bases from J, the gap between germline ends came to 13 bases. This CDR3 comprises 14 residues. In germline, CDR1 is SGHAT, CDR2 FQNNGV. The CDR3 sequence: CASSTGEWYQPQHF. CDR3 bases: TGTGCCAGCAGCACCGGAGAATGGTATCAGCCCCAGCATTTT.

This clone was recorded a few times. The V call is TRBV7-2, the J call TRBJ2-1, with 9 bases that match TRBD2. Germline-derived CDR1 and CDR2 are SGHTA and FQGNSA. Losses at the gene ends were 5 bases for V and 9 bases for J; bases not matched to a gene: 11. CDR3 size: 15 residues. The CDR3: CASSLIGTSQGEQFF. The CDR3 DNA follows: TGTGCCAGCAGCCTCATCGGGACTAGCCAGGGTGAGCAGTTCTTC.

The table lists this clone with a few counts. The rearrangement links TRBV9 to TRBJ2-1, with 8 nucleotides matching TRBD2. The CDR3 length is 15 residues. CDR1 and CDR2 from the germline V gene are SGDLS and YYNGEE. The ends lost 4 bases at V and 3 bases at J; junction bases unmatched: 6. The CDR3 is CASSPQAGVYNEQFF. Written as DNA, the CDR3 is TGTGCCAGCAGCCCCCAAGCGGGAGTCTACAATGAGCAGTTCTTC.

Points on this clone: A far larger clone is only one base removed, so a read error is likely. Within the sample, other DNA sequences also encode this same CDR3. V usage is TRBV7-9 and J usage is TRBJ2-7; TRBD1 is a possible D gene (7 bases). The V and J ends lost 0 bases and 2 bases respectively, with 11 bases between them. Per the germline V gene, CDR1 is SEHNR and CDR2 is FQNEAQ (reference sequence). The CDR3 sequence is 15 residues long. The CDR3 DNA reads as TGTGCCAGCAGCTTAGCGCAGGGGGGCACCTACGAGCAGTACTTC. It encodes CASSLAQGGTYEQYF.

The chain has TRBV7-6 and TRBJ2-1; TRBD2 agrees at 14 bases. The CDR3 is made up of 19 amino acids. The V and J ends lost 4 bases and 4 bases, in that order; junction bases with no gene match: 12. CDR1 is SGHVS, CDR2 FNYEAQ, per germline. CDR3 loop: CASSSHSGTSGREYNEQFF. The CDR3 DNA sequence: TGTGCCAGCAGCTCCCATTCCGGGACTAGCGGGAGAGAGTACAATGAGCAGTTCTTC.

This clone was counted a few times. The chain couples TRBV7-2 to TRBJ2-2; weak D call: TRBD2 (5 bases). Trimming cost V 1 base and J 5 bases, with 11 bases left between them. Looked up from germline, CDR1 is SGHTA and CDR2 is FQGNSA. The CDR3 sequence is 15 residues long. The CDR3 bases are TGTGCCAGCAGCTTAGAGGGAGCGTCGACCGGGGAGCTGTTTTTT. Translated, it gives CASSLEGASTGELFF. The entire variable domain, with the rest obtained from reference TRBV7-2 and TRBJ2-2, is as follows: GAGVSQSPSNKVTEKGKDVELRCDPISGHTALYWYRQSLGQGLEFLIYFQGNSAPDKSGLPSDRFSAERTGGSVSTLTIQRTQQEDSAVYLCASSLEGASTGELFFGEGSRLTVL.

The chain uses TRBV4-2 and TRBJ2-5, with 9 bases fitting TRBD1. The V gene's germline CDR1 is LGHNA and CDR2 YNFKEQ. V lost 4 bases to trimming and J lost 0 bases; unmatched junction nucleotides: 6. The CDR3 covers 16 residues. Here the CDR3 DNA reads TGTGCCAGCAGCCCAGAGGGACAGGGCTACCAAGAGACCCAGTACTTC. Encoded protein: CASSPEGQGYQETQYF.

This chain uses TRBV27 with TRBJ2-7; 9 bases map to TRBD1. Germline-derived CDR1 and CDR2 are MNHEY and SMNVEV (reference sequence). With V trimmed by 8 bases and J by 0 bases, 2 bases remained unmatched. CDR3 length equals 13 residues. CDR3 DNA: TGTGCCAGCGGGACAGGGTACTCCTACGAGCAGTACTTC. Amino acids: CASGTGYSYEQYF.

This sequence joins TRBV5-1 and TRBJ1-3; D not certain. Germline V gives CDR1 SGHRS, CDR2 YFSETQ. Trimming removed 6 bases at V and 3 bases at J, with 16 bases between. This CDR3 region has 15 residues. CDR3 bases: TGCGCCAGCACCACCTTCCCGGAGGTTGGAAACACCATATATTTT. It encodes CASTTFPEVGNTIYF.

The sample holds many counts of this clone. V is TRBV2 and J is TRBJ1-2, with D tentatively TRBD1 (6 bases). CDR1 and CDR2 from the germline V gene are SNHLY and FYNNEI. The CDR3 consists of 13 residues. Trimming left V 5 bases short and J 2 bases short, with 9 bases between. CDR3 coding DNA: TGTGCCAGCAGTCGGGACACCAACTATGGCTACACCTTC. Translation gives CASSRDTNYGYTF.

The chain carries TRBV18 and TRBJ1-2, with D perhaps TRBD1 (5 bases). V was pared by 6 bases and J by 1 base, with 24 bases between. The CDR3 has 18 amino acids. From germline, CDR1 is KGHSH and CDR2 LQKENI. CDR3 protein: CASSPTLAGTARNYGYTF. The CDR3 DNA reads TGTGCCAGCTCCCCTACCTTGGCCGGGACCGCGCGTAACTATGGCTACACCTTC.

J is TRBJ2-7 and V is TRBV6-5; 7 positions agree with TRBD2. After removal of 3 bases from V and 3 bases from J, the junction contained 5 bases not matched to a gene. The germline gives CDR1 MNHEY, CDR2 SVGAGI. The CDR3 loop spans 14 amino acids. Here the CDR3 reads CASSYGTSDYEQYF. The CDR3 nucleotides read TGTGCCAGCAGTTATGGAACTAGCGACTACGAGCAGTACTTC.

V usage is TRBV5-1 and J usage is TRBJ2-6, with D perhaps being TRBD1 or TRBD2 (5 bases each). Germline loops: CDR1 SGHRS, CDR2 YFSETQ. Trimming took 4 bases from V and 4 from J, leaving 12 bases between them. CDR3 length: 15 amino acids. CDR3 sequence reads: CASSRAGTGANVLTF. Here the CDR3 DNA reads TGCGCCAGCAGCCGCGCCGGGACGGGGGCCAACGTCCTGACTTTC.